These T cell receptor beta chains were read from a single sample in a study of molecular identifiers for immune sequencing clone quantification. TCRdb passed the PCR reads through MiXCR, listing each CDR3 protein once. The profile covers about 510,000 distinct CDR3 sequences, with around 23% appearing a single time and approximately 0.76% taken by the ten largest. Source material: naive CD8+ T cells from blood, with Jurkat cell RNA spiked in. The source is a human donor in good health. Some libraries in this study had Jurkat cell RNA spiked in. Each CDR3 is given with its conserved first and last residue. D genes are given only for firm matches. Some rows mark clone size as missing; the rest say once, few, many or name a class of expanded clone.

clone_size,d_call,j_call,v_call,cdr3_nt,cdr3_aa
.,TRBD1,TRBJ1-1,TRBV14,TGTGCCAGCAGCCAAGTCCCAGGGGGCATCTTTAACACTGAAGCTTTCTTT,CASSQVPGGIFNTEAFF
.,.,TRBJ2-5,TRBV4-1,TGCGCCAGCAGCCCCAGTGGTGGTGCGACCCAGTACTTC,CASSPSGGATQYF
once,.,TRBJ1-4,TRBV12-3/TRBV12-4,TGTGCCAGCAGTTTATCGTGGCAGCCTTATGGAAAACTGTTTTTT,CASSLSWQPYGKLFF
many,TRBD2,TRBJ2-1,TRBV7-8,TGTGCCACACTACTAGCGGGAAATGAGCAGTTCTTC,CATLLAGNEQFF
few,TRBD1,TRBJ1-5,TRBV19,TGTGCCAGTAGTAGAAGGGACAGGGCCCTGAGGGGCAATCAGCCCCAGCATTTT,CASSRRDRALRGNQPQHF
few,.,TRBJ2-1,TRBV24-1,TGTGCCACCAGTGATATGGGGGGCTCCTACAATGAGCAGTTCTTC,CATSDMGGSYNEQFF
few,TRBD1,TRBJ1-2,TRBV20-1,TGCAGTGCTTGGGAGACAGGGAACTATGGCTACACCTTC,CSAWETGNYGYTF
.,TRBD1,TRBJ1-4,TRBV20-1,TGCAGTGCTAAAGATGGGGCCGGGACAGGGGAAAAACTGTTTTTT,CSAKDGAGTGEKLFF
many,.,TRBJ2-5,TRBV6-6,TGTGCCAGCAGCCAGGACAGATCTCAAGAGACCCAGTACTTC,CASSQDRSQETQYF
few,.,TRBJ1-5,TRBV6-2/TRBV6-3,TGTGCCAGCAGTTACTTGGGCCGTCTATCAGGGTGGCCCCAGCATTTT,CASSYLGRLSGWPQHF
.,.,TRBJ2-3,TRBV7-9,TGTGCCAGCAGCCGACAGGAGGGGGGGCGATTGACGCAGTATTTT,CASSRQEGGRLTQYF
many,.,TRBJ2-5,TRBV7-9,TGTGCCAGCAGCTTAGTCGGGACCGCGGGGGAGACCCAGTACTTC,CASSLVGTAGETQYF
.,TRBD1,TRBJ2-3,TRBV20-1,TGCAGTGCTAGAGCCAGGGACAGGGGATTCTCAGATACGCAGTATTTT,CSARARDRGFSDTQYF
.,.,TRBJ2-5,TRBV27,TGTGCCAGCAGTTTATTGGGATCCCGGGGTGCAGAGCCCCAGTACTTC,CASSLLGSRGAEPQYF
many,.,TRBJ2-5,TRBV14,TGTGCCAGCAGCCAAGATTGGACAGAAGAGACCCAGTACTTC,CASSQDWTEETQYF
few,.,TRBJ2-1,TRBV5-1,TGCGCCAGCAGCTTGGAGGTTGGGGGTCTAGCCTACAATGAGCAGTTCTTC,CASSLEVGGLAYNEQFF
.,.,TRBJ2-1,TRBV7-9,TGTGCCAGCAGCTCTACCGTGGGAAATGGGCAGTTCTTC,CASSSTVGNGQFF
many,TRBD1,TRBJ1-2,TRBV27,TGTGCCAGCAGTCAATCCCCCAGGGGGCCTGGGGGCTACACCTTC,CASSQSPRGPGGYTF
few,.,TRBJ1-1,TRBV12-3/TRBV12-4,TGTGCCAGCAGTTTATGGTCTACTGAAGCTTTCTTT,CASSLWSTEAFF
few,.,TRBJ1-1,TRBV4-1,TGCGCCAGCAGCCAAGGGACAAGAAACACTGAAGCTTTCTTT,CASSQGTRNTEAFF
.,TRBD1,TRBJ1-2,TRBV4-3,TGCGCCAGCAGCCAAGAGAGTTTGGGACAGGGAGGCGGCTACACCTTC,CASSQESLGQGGGYTF
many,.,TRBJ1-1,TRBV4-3,TGCGCCAGCAAGAAGGGGACGGAAGCTTTCTTT,CASKKGTEAFF
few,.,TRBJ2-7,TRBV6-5,TGTGCCAGCAGTTACTCACCCTACCGACAGGACCCGACGGACTACGAGCAGTACTTC,CASSYSPYRQDPTDYEQYF
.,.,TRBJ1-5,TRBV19,TGTGCCAGTAGTACATGGACAGATCTTAGCAATCAGCCCCAGCATTTT,CASSTWTDLSNQPQHF
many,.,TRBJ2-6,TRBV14,TGTGCCAGCAGCCCCTTCTACTCGGGGGCCAACGTCCTGACTTTC,CASSPFYSGANVLTF
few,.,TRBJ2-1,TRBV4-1,TGCGCCAGCAGCCAAGATTCAGCATTGCAAGGGAATGAGCAGTTCTTC,CASSQDSALQGNEQFF
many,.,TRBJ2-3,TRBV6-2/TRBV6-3,TGTGCCAGCAGGACTAGGAAGGATACGCAGTATTTT,CASRTRKDTQYF
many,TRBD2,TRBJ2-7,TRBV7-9,TGTGCCAGCAGCTTCTCCCTAGCGGGAGCTGGCGAGCAGTACTTC,CASSFSLAGAGEQYF
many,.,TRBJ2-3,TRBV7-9,TGTGCCAGCCGGGGCGGCAGACGGGTTACGCAGTATTTT,CASRGGRRVTQYF
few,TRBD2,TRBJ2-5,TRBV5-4,TGTGCCAGCAGACTAGCGGGGCACCTTCAAGAGACCCAGTACTTC,CASRLAGHLQETQYF
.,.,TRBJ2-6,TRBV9,TGTGCCAGCAGCGTCGGAGGCGGGACCTCTGGGGCCAACGTCCTGACTTTC,CASSVGGGTSGANVLTF
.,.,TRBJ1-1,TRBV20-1,TGCAGTGCTAGAGATTCTTGGACATTGGACACTGAAGCTTTCTTT,CSARDSWTLDTEAFF
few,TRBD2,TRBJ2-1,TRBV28,TGTGCCAGCAGGTCCTTAGCGGGAGTATATGGTGAGCAGTTCTTC,CASRSLAGVYGEQFF
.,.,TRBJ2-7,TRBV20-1,TGCAGTGCTAGAGATCTAGAGGACAGTCGGTACCGCGAGCAGTACTTC,CSARDLEDSRYREQYF
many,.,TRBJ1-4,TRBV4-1,TGCGCCAGCAGGGGGGAGGGAGGAGGAGAAAAACTGTTTTTT,CASRGEGGGEKLFF